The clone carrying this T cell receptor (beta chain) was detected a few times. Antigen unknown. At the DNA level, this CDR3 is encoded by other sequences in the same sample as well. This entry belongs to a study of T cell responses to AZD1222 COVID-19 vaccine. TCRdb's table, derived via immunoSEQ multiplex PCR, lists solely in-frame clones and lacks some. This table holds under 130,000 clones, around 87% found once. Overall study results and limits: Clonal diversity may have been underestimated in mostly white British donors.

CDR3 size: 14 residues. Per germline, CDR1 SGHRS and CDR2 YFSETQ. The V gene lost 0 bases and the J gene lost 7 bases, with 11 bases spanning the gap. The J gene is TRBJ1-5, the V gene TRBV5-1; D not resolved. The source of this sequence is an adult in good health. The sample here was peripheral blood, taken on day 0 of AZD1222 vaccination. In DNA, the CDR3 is TGCGCCAGCAGCTTGGATGGGGTCGGGCAGCCCCAGCATTTT. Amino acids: CASSLDGVGQPQHF.